Shown below are 31 T cell receptor beta chains from a single sample sequenced in a study of T cells in Graves' hyperthyroidism and ophthalmopathy. TCR beta CDR3 regions were amplified from RNA transcripts. The TCR CDR3 first-round RT-PCR relied on the HTBI primer set. One entry per CDR3 protein results from TCRdb running MiXCR on the multiplex PCR reads. The table records 730,000 or so distinct CDR3 sequences, approximately 18% of them present only once. The sequencing input was blood. These receptors came from a woman in her forties or fifties with Graves' hyperthyroidism that later progressed to Graves' ophthalmopathy.

This clonotype occurred a few times. The chain recombines TRBV5-1 with TRBJ2-3, with 15 nucleotides matching TRBD2. The germline CDR1 and CDR2 sequences are SGHRS and YFSETQ. CDR3 length equals 17 residues. Trimming took 4 bases from V and 4 from J; bases not matched to a gene: 7. CDR3 coding DNA: TGCGCCAGCAGCCCGGGACTAGCGGGGGGCACCTCAGATACGCAGTATTTT. Amino acids: CASSPGLAGGTSDTQYF.

The V call is TRBV5-5, the J call TRBJ1-3; D gene unclear. CDR3 length: 14 amino acids. Trimming shortened V by 2 bases and J by 3 bases, and 9 bases separated the two germline ends. CDR1 is SGHKS, CDR2 YYEKEE, per germline (reference sequence). The CDR3 is CASSFNPFGNTIYF. CDR3 nucleotide sequence: TGTGCCAGCAGCTTTAATCCCTTTGGAAACACCATATATTTT.

This clonotype was seen ten or more times. This sequence joins TRBV20-1 and TRBJ2-7; 9 nucleotides line up with TRBD2. The germline CDR1 and CDR2 sequences are DFQATT and SNEGSKA (reference sequence). Trimming took 6 bases from V and 2 from J; bases not matched to a gene: 8. The CDR3 loop spans 14 amino acids. The CDR3 spells CSAHSSGEAYEQYF. Written as DNA, the CDR3 is TGCAGTGCCCACTCTAGCGGGGAGGCCTACGAGCAGTACTTC.

This clonotype came up many times. This chain joins TRBV30 and TRBJ2-7; the D gene is possibly TRBD2 (6 bases). This CDR3 has 13 amino acids. Germline CDR1 reads GTSNPN; CDR2 reads SVGIG (reference sequence). Between the trimmed V and J ends, which lost 0 bases and 3 bases, there was a span of 9 bases. The CDR3 sequence is CAWSVRGDYEQYF. CDR3 in DNA: TGTGCCTGGAGTGTGCGGGGAGACTACGAGCAGTACTTC.

V is TRBV6-5 and J is TRBJ2-5; D uncertain. Germline V gives CDR1 MNHEY, CDR2 SVGAGI. V gave up 2 bases and J gave up 3 bases, with 13 bases separating them. The CDR3 runs to 15 residues. The CDR3 here is CASSYKPPWEETQYF. CDR3 bases: TGTGCCAGCAGTTACAAGCCCCCTTGGGAAGAGACCCAGTACTTC.

Many counts were recorded for this clonotype. In DNA, the CDR3 is TGTGCCAGCAGCTTAGCGCGTGGGTACCAAGAGACCCAGTACTTC. Residues: CASSLARGYQETQYF. The chain uses TRBV7-8 and TRBJ2-5; D call uncertain. The V and J ends lost 0 bases and 0 bases respectively, with 8 bases between them. Germline V gene data show CDR1 as SGHVS and CDR2 as FQNEAQ. The CDR3 covers 15 residues.

The chain uses TRBV20-1 and TRBJ1-1; tentative D call: TRBD1 (5 bases). Trimming stripped 6 bases from V and 7 bases from J, with 18 bases between. The CDR3 is made up of 13 amino acids. Germline loops: CDR1 DFQATT, CDR2 SNEGSKA (reference sequence). As DNA, the CDR3 is TGCAGTGCCGGGACCGCAGAAAGGGGTGAAGCTTTCTTT. It codes for CSAGTAERGEAFF.

The chain carries TRBV29-1 and TRBJ2-2; no firm D call. The CDR3 loop spans 14 amino acids. V was shortened by 5 bases and J by 0 bases, with 10 bases between the two germline ends. The V gene's germline CDR1 is SQVTM and CDR2 ANQGSEA. The chain's CDR3 is CSVKSQANTGELFF. Written as DNA, the CDR3 is TGCAGCGTTAAGTCCCAGGCGAACACCGGGGAGCTGTTTTTT.

In regard to this clonotype: One end of the junction is discordant with germline, which a read error may explain. The chain has TRBV10-3 and TRBJ2-3; 7 bases are a match to TRBD2. This CDR3 is 14 amino acids long. The V gene's germline CDR1 is ENHRY and CDR2 SYGVKD. This CDR3 reads CAIQSGLGTDTQYF. CDR3 in DNA: TGTGCCATCCAGAGTGGACTAGGCACAGACACGCAGTATTTT.

This clonotype occurred many times. The chain is built from TRBV11-2 and TRBJ2-5, with no clear D. Per the germline V gene, CDR1 is SGHAT and CDR2 is FQNNGV. The CDR3 consists of 14 residues. Trimming removed 0 bases at V and 7 bases at J, with 12 bases between. CDR3 coding DNA: TGTGCCAGCAGCTTAGATCGAGGAGACCGGACCCAGTACTTC. It translates to CASSLDRGDRTQYF.

The chain uses TRBV20-1 and TRBJ2-5; possible D gene TRBD2, 6 bases. The CDR3 has 13 residues. The germline CDR1 and CDR2 sequences are DFQATT and SNEGSKA (reference sequence). The V end was cut by 3 bases, the J end by 9 bases, with 17 bases between. This CDR3 reads CSASGKPREAQYF. CDR3 nucleotide sequence: TGCAGTGCTAGCGGAAAGCCCAGGGAGGCCCAGTACTTC.

The chain combines TRBV10-3 with TRBJ1-3; possible D gene TRBD1, 6 bases. V lost 8 bases and J 2 bases, leaving 7 bases between the germline ends. CDR3 size: 12 residues. CDR1 and CDR2 (germline): ENHRY, SYGVKD. CDR3 protein: CAIGGPGNTIYF. CDR3 DNA: TGTGCCATCGGGGGGCCTGGAAACACCATATATTTT.

Details on this clonotype: This CDR3 is missing its conserved last phenylalanine or tryptophan, likely due to a read error. The rearrangement uses TRBV20-1 and TRBJ1-2, with TRBD1 identical over 10 bases. Losses at the gene ends were 5 bases for V and 2 bases for J; bases not matched to a gene: 2. CDR1 DFQATT and CDR2 SNEGSKA come from the germline V gene (reference sequence). The length of the CDR3 is 13 residues. CDR3 sequence (DNA): TGCAGTGCTGACAGGGGGCAAAACTATGGCTACACCCTC. Its translation is CSADRGQNYGYTL.

This clonotype was found many times. The chain combines TRBV5-1 with TRBJ1-2, with D maybe TRBD1 (5 bases). CDR1 is SGHRS, CDR2 YFSETQ, per germline. V lost 4 bases and J 7 bases, leaving 17 bases between the germline ends. There are 14 residues in the CDR3. In nucleotides, the CDR3 is TGCGCCAGCAGCCGCGTTTTCGGGGGAGGTGGCTACACCTTC. Its translation: CASSRVFGGGGYTF.

There are a few counts of this clonotype. V and J are TRBV4-1 and TRBJ1-5; D possibly corresponds to TRBD1 (6 bases). V gave up 3 bases and J gave up 2 bases, with 17 bases separating them. The CDR3 is made up of 17 amino acids. Germline V gene lookup returns CDR1 MGHRA and CDR2 YSYEKL. The DNA of the CDR3 is TGCGCCAGCAGCCATCCACCGGGGGGGGCAGGCAATCAGCCCCAGCATTTT. It yields the protein CASSHPPGGAGNQPQHF.

The chain joins TRBV7-3 to TRBJ1-4; 7 nucleotides agree with TRBD1. CDR3 size: 14 residues. CDR1 is SGHTA, CDR2 FQGTGA, per germline. Trimming at V came to 5 bases and at J to 10 bases, leaving 10 bases not matched to a gene. Here the CDR3 DNA reads TGTGCCAGCAGCCAGCGACAGGGAGGGGGAAAACTGTTTTTT. This gives the protein CASSQRQGGGKLFF.

This clonotype was detected many times. The genes are TRBV18 and TRBJ1-1, with D tentatively TRBD1 (5 bases). Germline assignment: CDR1 KGHSH and CDR2 LQKENI. This CDR3 has 12 residues. Trimming pared 6 bases from V and 3 bases from J, leaving 8 bases between. CDR3 sequence reads: CASSPGYTEAFF. The CDR3 bases are TGTGCCAGCTCCCCAGGGTACACTGAAGCTTTCTTT.

This clonotype appeared many times. V is TRBV30 and J is TRBJ1-4; TRBD1 matches 7 bases. The V and J ends lost 3 bases and 4 bases, in that order; junction bases with no gene match: 5. Germline V gives CDR1 GTSNPN, CDR2 SVGIG (reference sequence). There are 14 residues in the CDR3. CDR3 region: CAWSGTAINEKLFF. The CDR3, as DNA: TGTGCCTGGAGCGGGACAGCAATTAATGAAAAACTGTTTTTT.

This clonotype was counted ten times or more. The CDR3 sequence: CASSFGSTDTQYF. The CDR3 DNA reads as TGTGCCAGCAGCTTCGGCAGCACAGATACGCAGTATTTT. The rearrangement joins TRBV12-3 or TRBV12-4 to TRBJ2-3, with no clear D. Trimming took 6 bases from V and 0 from J, leaving 7 bases between them. The CDR3 totals 13 residues.

Of note for this clonotype: Possible read error: a much larger clone is one base away. The chain recombines TRBV3-1 with TRBJ1-6; no firm D call. This CDR3 is 11 amino acids long. Germline CDR1 LGHDT, CDR2 YNNKEL (reference sequence). In nucleotides, the CDR3 is TGTGCCAGCAGCCAAGACTCACTCCTCCACTTT. Protein sequence: CASSQDSLLHF.

This clonotype was recorded a few times. V is TRBV7-2 and J is TRBJ1-2; no definite D call. The germline V gene has CDR1 SGHTA and CDR2 FQGNSA. The CDR3 has 15 residues. V was shortened by 1 base and J by 6 bases, with 15 bases between the two germline ends. CDR3 sequence (DNA): TGTGCCAGCAGCTTAGATTCGGCCAGCTCTAATGGCTACACCTTC. Translating gives CASSLDSASSNGYTF.

This clonotype was detected ten times or more. The rearrangement joins TRBV2 to TRBJ2-3; 7 bases align to TRBD2. V gave up 4 bases and J gave up 5 bases; unmatched junction bases: 9. The CDR3 contains 15 residues. Germline loops: CDR1 SNHLY, CDR2 FYNNEI. Written as DNA, the CDR3 is TGTGCCAGCAGTGCGGAGCGGGGTGGCGGAGATACGCAGTATTTT. This encodes CASSAERGGGDTQYF.

This clonotype was picked up a small number of times. J is TRBJ2-1 and V is TRBV3-1; 11 nucleotides agree with TRBD2. The DNA matches TRBJ2-7 better at its end, which makes the J call doubtful. Germline loops: CDR1 LGHDT, CDR2 YNNKEL (reference sequence). The CDR3 contains 17 residues. The chain's CDR3 is CASSLPTGTSGHNEQYF. The CDR3 coding sequence is TGTGCCAGCAGCCTCCCGACCGGGACTAGCGGACACAATGAGCAGTACTTC.

This clonotype came up a few times. This rearrangement joins TRBV3-1 to TRBJ2-5; D is possibly TRBD1 (5 bases). Germline lookup yields CDR1 LGHDT and CDR2 YNNKEL (reference sequence). Trimming took 3 bases from V and 3 from J, leaving 14 bases between them. The CDR3 extends over 15 amino acids. The CDR3 protein is CASSHRARLEETQYF. The CDR3 DNA sequence: TGTGCCAGCAGCCACAGGGCTAGGCTGGAAGAGACCCAGTACTTC.

In its sample, this clonotype was seen a few times. This chain joins TRBV2 and TRBJ2-2; perhaps TRBD1 as D (6 bases). Trimming pared 4 bases from V and 2 bases from J, leaving 17 bases between. The CDR3 is 17 residues long. The germline V gene encodes CDR1 SNHLY and CDR2 FYNNEI. CDR3: CASSGLWTEINTGELFF. CDR3 coding DNA: TGTGCCAGCAGTGGCCTGTGGACAGAGATTAACACCGGGGAGCTGTTTTTT. The complete variable domain, with remaining parts taken from reference TRBV2 and TRBJ2-2, reads EPEVTQTPSHQVTQMGQEVILRCVPISNHLYFYWYRQILGQKVEFLVSFYNNEISEKSEIFDDQFSVERPDGSNFTLKIRSTKLEDSAMYFCASSGLWTEINTGELFFGEGSRLTVL.

This clonotype was seen repeatedly, ten times or more. The rearrangement uses TRBV2 and TRBJ2-1, with TRBD2 matching over 9 bases. Germline CDR1 SNHLY, CDR2 FYNNEI. V gave up 5 bases and J gave up 6 bases; unmatched junction bases: 5. This CDR3 spans 14 amino acids. CDR3 sequence reads: CASSSAGGPNEQFF. CDR3 bases: TGTGCCAGCAGTTCAGCGGGGGGACCCAATGAGCAGTTCTTC.

This chain links TRBV20-1 with TRBJ2-7, with TRBD1 as a possible D gene (6 bases). Trimming shortened V by 3 bases and J by 0 bases, and 9 bases separated the two germline ends. Germline assignment: CDR1 DFQATT and CDR2 SNEGSKA (reference sequence). The CDR3 runs 13 residues. CDR3 sequence: CSASLGASYEQYF. For the CDR3, the DNA is TGCAGTGCTAGTTTGGGGGCCTCCTACGAGCAGTACTTC.

This clonotype was counted a few times. This chain links TRBV4-1 with TRBJ1-1, with a tentative D call TRBD1 (5 bases). The CDR3 is 15 residues long. The V end lost 1 base, the J end lost 5 bases, and 14 bases lay between the germline ends. Germline V gene lookup returns CDR1 MGHRA and CDR2 YSYEKL. CDR3 sequence: CASSQVQRGLTEAFF. The CDR3 bases are TGCGCCAGCAGCCAAGTCCAAAGGGGTTTGACTGAAGCTTTCTTT.

This rearrangement joins TRBV6-1 to TRBJ1-5, with D possibly TRBD1 on 6 matching bases. Between the trimmed V and J ends, which lost 11 bases and 5 bases, there was a span of 10 bases. The CDR3 has 11 residues. Germline V gene data show CDR1 as MNHNS and CDR2 as SASEGT. CDR3: CAPRGDQPQHF. The DNA for the CDR3 is TGTGCCCCTAGGGGGGATCAGCCCCAGCATTTT.

This clonotype was detected many times. The V gene is TRBV5-1, the J gene TRBJ1-1; TRBD1 is a possible D gene (5 bases). The V end was cut by 1 base, the J end by 1 base, with 14 bases between. The germline V gene encodes CDR1 SGHRS and CDR2 YFSETQ. The CDR3 has 16 residues. This chain's CDR3 is CASSLTSGTANTEAFF. In DNA form, the CDR3 reads TGCGCCAGCAGCTTGACATCCGGGACGGCGAACACTGAAGCTTTCTTT.

This clonotype occurred many times. J is TRBJ2-5 and V is TRBV7-8; possible D gene TRBD2, 6 bases. The CDR3 totals 16 residues. V was clipped by 3 bases and J by 2 bases, with 16 bases between them. CDR1 SGHVS and CDR2 FQNEAQ come from the germline V gene. In DNA, the CDR3 is TGTGCCAGCAGCTTTCTGGTCGGGGGACTTCAAGAGACCCAGTACTTC. It specifies CASSFLVGGLQETQYF.